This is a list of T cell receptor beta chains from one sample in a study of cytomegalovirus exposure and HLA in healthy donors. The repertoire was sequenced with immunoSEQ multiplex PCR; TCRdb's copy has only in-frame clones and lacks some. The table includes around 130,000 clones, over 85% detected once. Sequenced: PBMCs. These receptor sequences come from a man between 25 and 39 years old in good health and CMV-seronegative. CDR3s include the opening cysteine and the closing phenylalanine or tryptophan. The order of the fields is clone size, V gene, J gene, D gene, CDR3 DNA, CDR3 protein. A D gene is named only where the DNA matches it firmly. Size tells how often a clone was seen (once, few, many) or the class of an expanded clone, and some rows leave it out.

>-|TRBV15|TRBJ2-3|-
TGTGCCACCAGCAGCCTTACAAACGCCCGGACAGATAGCACAGATACGCAGTATTTT
CATSSLTNARTDSTDTQYF
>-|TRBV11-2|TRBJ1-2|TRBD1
TGTGCCAGCAGCCAAAGAGCGAGGACAGGTTTTGGTGGCTACACCTTC
CASSQRARTGFGGYTF
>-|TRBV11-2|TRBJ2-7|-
TGTGCCAGCAGCTTAGGAACGGGCTCCTACGAGCAGTACTTC
CASSLGTGSYEQYF
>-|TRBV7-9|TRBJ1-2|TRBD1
TGTGCCAGCAGCTTAAGGGGACAGGATACGCCTTATGGCTACACCTTC
CASSLRGQDTPYGYTF
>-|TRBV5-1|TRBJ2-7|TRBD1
TGCGCCAGCAGCTCCGGGACAGCTCACTTTCTTGAGCAGTACTTC
CASSSGTAHFLEQYF
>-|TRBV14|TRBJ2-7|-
TGTGCCAGCACGGCTGGTGGGGCTTCAGAGCAGTACTTC
CASTAGGASEQYF
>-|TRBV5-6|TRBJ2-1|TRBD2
TGTGCCAGCAGCTTTGGGACTAGCGGGGGCGCGGGGTTCTTC
CASSFGTSGGAGFF
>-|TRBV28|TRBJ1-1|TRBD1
TGTGCCAGCAGTTTCAGGGGGACAGGGGGCACTGAAGCTTTCTTT
CASSFRGTGGTEAFF
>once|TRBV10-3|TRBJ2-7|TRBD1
TGTGCCATCAGTGACCCCGGGACAGTGGGCTCCTACGAGCAGTACTTC
CAISDPGTVGSYEQYF
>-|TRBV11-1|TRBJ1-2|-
TGTGCCAGCAGCCGCAGGCATTCCTATGGCTACACCTTC
CASSRRHSYGYTF
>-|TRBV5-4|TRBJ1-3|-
TGTGCCAGCAGCTTCTCAGGGGTTGGAAACACCATATATTTT
CASSFSGVGNTIYF
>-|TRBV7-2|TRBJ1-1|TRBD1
TGTGCCAGCAGTCCTTGGACAGGGAGTGAAGCTTTCTTT
CASSPWTGSEAFF
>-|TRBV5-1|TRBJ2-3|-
TGCGCCAGCAGCTTGGGCAGGGGCACAGATACGCAGTATTTT
CASSLGRGTDTQYF
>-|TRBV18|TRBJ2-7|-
TGTGCCAGCTCGCGCAGGGGAATCTACGAGCAGTACTTC
CASSRRGIYEQYF
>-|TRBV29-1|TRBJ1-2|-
TGCAGCGTTGAGGTGCAGGGTGGCTATGGCTACACCTTC
CSVEVQGGYGYTF
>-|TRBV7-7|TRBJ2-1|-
TGTGCTAGCAGCGTGGACAGATACAATGAGCAGTTCTTC
CASSVDRYNEQFF
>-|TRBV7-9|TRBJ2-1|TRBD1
TGTGCCAGCAGCAACCTTGGGACAGAAGGGGACAATGAGCAGTTCTTC
CASSNLGTEGDNEQFF
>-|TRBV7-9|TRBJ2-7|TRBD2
TGTGCCAGCAGCTTATCAGGAGGCGGCGGGGGGGAGCAGTACTTC
CASSLSGGGGGEQYF